What follows is one TCR beta chain and its context. It has no known antigen specificity. Base qualities were left out, and no much larger clone turns up one base away. Libraries came from the immunoSEQ multiplex PCR assay. TCRdb provides this immuneACCESS table in a form limited to in-frame rearrangements. Some clones are lacking; in checked studies, under half of them reflect an unresolved V gene, and why the rest are absent is not known. The table for this sample lists 40,000 to 50,000 clones; about three quarters of them were counted only once. Roughly a sixth of the sample is taken by the ten largest. These data come from a study of control samples from healthy donors and cancer patients (TCRdb year 2020). The CDR3 runs 15 residues from the cysteine to the phenylalanine. The read is trimmed to its CDR3 DNA, 45 bases read in frame from base 1. Per the germline V gene (reference sequence), SGHAT is the CDR1 and FQDESV is the CDR2. V has 5 bases trimmed and J has 6 bases trimmed; junction bases matching no gene number 7.

Sequencing was performed on formalin-fixed, paraffin-embedded tissue. The V gene is TRBV11-1 and the J gene is TRBJ1-4; TRBD1 aligns with 9 central bases. The sequence derives from a male donor with melanoma. The DNA reads TGTGCCAGCAGCCATCGGACAGGGGAGTATGAAAAACTGTTTTTT. It specifies CASSHRTGEYEKLFF.